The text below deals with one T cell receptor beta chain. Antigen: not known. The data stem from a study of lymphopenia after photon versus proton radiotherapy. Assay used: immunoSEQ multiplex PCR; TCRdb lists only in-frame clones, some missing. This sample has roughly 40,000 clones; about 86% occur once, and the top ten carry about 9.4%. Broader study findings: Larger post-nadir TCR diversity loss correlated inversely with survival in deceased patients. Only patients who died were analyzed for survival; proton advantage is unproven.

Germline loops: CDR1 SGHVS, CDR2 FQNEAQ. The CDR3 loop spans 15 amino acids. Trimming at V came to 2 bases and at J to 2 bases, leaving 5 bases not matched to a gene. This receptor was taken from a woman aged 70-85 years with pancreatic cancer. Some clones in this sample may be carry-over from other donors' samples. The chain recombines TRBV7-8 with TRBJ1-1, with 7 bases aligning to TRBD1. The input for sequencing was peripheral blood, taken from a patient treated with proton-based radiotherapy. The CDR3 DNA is TGTGCCAGCAGCTTACTGGGAGGGGGCAACACTGAAGCTTTCTTT. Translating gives CASSLLGGGNTEAFF.